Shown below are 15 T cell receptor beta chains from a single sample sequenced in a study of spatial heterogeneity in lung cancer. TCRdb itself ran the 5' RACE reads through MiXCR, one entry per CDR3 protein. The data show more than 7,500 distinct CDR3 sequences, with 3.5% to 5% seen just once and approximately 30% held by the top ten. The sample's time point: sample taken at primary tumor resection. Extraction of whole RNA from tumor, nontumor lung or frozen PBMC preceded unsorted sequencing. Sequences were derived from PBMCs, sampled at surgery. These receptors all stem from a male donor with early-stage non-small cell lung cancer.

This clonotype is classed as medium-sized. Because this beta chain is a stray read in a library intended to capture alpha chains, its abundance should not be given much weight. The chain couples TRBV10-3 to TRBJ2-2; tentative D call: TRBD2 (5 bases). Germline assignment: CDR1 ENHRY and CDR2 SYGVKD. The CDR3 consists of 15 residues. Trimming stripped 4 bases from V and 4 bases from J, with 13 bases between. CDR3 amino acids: CAISAERTFTGELFF. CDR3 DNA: TGTGCCATCAGTGCGGAGCGGACCTTCACCGGGGAGCTGTTTTTT.

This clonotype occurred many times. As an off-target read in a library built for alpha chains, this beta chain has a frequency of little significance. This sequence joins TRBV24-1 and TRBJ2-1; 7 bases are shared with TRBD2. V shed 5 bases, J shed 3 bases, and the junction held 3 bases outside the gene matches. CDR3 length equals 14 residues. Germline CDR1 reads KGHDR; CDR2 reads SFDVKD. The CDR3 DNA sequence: TGTGCCACCAGTGGGGGGGGGAACTACAATGAGCAGTTCTTC. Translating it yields CATSGGGNYNEQFF.

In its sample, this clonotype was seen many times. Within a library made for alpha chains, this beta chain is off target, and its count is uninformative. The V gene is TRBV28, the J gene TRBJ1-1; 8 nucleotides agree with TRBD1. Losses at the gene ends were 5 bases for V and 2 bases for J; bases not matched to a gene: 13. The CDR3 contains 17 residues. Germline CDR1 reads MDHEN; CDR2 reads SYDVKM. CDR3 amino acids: CASSPPHRDRRNTEAFF. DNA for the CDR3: TGTGCCAGCAGTCCCCCCCACCGGGACAGGAGAAACACTGAAGCTTTCTTT. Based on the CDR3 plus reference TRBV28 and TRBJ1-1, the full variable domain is DVKVTQSSRYLVKRTGEKVFLECVQDMDHENMFWYRQDPGLGLRLIYFSYDVKMKEKGDIPEGYSVSREKKERFSLILESASTNQTSMYLCASSPPHRDRRNTEAFFGQGTRLTVV.

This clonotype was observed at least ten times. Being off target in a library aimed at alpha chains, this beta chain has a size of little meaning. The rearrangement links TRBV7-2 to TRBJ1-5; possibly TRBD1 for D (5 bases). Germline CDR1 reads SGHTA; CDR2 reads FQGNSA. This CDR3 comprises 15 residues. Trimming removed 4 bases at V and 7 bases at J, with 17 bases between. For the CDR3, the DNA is TGTGCCAGCAGCTCCTATTTGTTGGGGGAGCAGCCCCAGCATTTT. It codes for CASSSYLLGEQPQHF.

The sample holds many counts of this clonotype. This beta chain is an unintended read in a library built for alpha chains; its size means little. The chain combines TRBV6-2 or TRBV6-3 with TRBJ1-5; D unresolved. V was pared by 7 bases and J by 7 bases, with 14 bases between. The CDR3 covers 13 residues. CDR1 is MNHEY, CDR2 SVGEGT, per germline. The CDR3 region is CASIAEREQPQHF. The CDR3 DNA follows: TGTGCCAGCATAGCGGAGAGGGAACAGCCCCAGCATTTT.

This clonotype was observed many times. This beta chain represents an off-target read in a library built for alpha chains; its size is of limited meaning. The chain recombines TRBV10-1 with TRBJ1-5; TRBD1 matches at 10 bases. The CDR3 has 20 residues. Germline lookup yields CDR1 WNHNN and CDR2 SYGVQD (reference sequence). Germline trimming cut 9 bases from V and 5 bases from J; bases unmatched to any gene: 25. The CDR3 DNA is TGCGCCAGTCCTGGACAGGGGGAACCCGGACGCCCGAGGGTCGATCAGCCCCAGCATTTT. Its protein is CASPGQGEPGRPRVDQPQHF.

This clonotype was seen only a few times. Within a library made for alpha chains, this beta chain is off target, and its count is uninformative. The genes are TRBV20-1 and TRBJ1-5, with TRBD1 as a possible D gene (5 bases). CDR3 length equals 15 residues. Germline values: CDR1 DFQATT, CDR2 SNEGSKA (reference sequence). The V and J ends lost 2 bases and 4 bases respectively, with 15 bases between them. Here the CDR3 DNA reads TGCAGTGCTAGATTGCCAGGGAGGGCAAATCAGCCCCAGCATTTT. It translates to CSARLPGRANQPQHF.

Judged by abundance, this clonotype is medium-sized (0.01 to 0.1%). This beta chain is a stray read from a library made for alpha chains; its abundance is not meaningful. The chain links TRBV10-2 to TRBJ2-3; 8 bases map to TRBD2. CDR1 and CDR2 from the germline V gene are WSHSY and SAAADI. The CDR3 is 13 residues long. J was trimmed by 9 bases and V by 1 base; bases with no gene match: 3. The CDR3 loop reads CASSEFSGVTQYF. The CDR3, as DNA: TGCGCCAGCAGTGAGTTTAGCGGGGTAACGCAGTATTTT.

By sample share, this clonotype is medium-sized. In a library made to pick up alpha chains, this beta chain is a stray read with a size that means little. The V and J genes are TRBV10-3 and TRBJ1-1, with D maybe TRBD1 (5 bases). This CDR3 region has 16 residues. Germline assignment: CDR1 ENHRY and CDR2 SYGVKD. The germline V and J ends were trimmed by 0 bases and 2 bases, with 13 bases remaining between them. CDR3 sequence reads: CAISESGGPLNTEAFF. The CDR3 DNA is TGTGCCATCAGTGAGTCTGGGGGACCTCTAAACACTGAAGCTTTCTTT.

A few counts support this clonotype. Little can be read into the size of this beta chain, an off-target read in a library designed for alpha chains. CDR3 region: CASSLVTANTGELFF. In DNA, the CDR3 is TGTGCCAGCAGCTTAGTGACAGCGAACACCGGGGAGCTGTTTTTT. J is TRBJ2-2 and V is TRBV7-9, with D perhaps matching TRBD1 (5 bases). CDR1 and CDR2 (germline): SEHNR, FQNEAQ (reference sequence). This CDR3 contains 15 residues. The V gene lost 1 base and the J gene lost 0 bases, with 6 bases spanning the gap.

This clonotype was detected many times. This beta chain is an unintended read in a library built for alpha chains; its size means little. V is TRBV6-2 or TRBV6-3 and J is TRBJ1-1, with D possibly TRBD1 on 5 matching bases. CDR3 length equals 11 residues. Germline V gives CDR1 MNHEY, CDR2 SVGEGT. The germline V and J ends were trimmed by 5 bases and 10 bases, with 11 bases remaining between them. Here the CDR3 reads CASSMGTGAFF. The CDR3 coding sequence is TGTGCCAGCAGTATGGGGACGGGAGCTTTCTTT.

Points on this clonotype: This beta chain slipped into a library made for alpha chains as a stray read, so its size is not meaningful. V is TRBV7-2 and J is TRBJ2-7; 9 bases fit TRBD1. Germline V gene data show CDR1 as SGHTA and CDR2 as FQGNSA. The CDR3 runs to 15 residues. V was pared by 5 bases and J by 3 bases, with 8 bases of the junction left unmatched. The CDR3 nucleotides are TGTGCCAGCAGCCCGGCCGTGGGACAGGGCTACGAGCAGTACTTC. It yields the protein CASSPAVGQGYEQYF.

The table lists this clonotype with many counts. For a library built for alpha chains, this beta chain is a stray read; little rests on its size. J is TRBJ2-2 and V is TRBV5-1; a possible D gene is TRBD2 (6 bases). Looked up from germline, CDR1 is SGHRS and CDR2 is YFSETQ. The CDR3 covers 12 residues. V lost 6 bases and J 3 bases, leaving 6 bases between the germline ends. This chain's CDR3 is CASTGDTGELFF. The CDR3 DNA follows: TGCGCCAGCACGGGGGACACCGGGGAGCTGTTTTTT.

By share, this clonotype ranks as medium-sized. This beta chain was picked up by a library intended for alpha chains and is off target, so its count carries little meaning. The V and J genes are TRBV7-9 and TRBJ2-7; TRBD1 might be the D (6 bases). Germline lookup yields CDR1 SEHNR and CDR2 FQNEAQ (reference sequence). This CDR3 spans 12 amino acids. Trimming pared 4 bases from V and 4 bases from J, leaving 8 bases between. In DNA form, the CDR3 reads TGTGCCAGCAGCTCACAGGGTTACGAGCAGTACTTC. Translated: CASSSQGYEQYF.

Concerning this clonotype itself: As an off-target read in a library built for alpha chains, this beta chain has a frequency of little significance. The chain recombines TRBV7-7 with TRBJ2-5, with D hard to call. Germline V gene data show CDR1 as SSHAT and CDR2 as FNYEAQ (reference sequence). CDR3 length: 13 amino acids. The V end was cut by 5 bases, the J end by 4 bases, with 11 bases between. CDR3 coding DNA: TGTGCCAGCAGCCTAGACGATGGAGAGACCCAGTACTTC. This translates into CASSLDDGETQYF.